Here is one T cell receptor beta chain with its context. The PCR used 60 Vbeta and 13 Jbeta primers. Assay used: immunoSEQ multiplex PCR; TCRdb lists only in-frame clones, some missing. This sample contains tens of thousands of clones. These data belong to a study of cytomegalovirus exposure and HLA in healthy donors. Trimming pared 1 base from V and 6 bases from J, leaving 17 bases between. Germline loops: CDR1 SGHRS, CDR2 YFSETQ. The CDR3 extends over 17 amino acids. Sequenced: PBMCs. The V gene is TRBV5-1, the J gene TRBJ1-6; the D gene is possibly TRBD1 (5 bases). This receptor was taken from a woman under 30 in good health and CMV-seronegative. The CDR3 reads CASSLLAGPGVNSPLHF. The CDR3 nucleotides read TGCGCCAGCAGCTTGTTGGCCGGACCGGGGGTTAATTCACCCCTCCACTTT.